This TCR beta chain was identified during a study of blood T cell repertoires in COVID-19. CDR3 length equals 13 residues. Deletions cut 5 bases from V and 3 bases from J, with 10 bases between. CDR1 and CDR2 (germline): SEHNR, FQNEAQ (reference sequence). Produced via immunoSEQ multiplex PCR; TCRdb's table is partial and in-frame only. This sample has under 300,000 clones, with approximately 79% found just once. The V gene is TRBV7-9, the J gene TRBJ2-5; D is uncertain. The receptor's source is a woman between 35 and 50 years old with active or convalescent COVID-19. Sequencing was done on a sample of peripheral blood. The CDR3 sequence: CASSPRGEETQYF. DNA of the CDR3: TGTGCCAGCAGCCCCCGCGGAGAAGAGACCCAGTACTTC.